One and the same sample provided the 18 T cell receptor beta chains below, sequenced in a study of T-cell memory formation after mild COVID-19. TCRdb re-analysed the 5' RACE reads in MiXCR, keeping a single row per CDR3 protein. The data show about 290,000 distinct CDR3 sequences, more than 15% seen once. The sequenced sample was PBMCs or a T cell subset sorted from them (not recorded which). These receptor sequences come from a young man who had mild COVID-19 (a few samples of this study predate the infection). Cell type and time point are not known.

This chain links TRBV2 with TRBJ2-7, with a tentative D call TRBD2 (5 bases). The length of the CDR3 is 12 residues. The ends were cut back, 9 bases at V and 5 bases at J, with 14 bases in the middle. CDR1 and CDR2 (germline): SNHLY, FYNNEI. For the CDR3, the DNA is TGTGCCAGTACTAGTTCTTCCAACGAGCAGTACGTC. It yields the protein CASTSSSNEQYV.

This clonotype was detected a few times. The V and J genes are TRBV6-2 or TRBV6-3 and TRBJ2-3; 8 bases are shared with TRBD2. V shed 6 bases, J shed 4 bases, and the junction held 9 bases outside the gene matches. This CDR3 contains 15 residues. Germline V gene lookup returns CDR1 MNHEY and CDR2 SVGEGT. CDR3 DNA: TGTGCCAGCAGCCTCGGGGGGGCCCGTCCAGATACGCAGTATTTT. This codes for CASSLGGARPDTQYF.

The chain joins TRBV5-1 to TRBJ2-3; D might be TRBD1 (6 bases). V lost 0 bases to trimming and J lost 6 bases, with 11 bases between them. The CDR3 sequence is 14 residues long. Per germline, CDR1 SGHRS and CDR2 YFSETQ. The CDR3 DNA follows: TGCGCCAGCAGCTTGGGCAGGGGAATGGATACGCAGTATTTT. It is translated as CASSLGRGMDTQYF.

The CDR3 protein is CASSLDPETHGYTF. CDR3 in DNA: TGCGCCAGCAGCTTGGATCCAGAAACTCATGGCTACACCTTC. The chain is built from TRBV5-1 and TRBJ1-2; D unclear. The CDR3 runs 14 residues. Germline V CDR1 and CDR2: SGHRS, YFSETQ. V was cut by 0 bases and J by 6 bases, with 12 bases left in between.

This clonotype was recorded many times. The genes are TRBV24-1 and TRBJ2-5; D is perhaps TRBD1 (7 bases). This CDR3 region has 13 residues. Trimming removed 9 bases at V and 1 base at J, with 11 bases between. Per the germline V gene, CDR1 is KGHDR and CDR2 is SFDVKD. The CDR3 region has the DNA TGTGCCACCGCGGGGACAGTCCAAGAGACCCAGTACTTC. This sequence encodes CATAGTVQETQYF.

This clonotype was seen a few times. The chain has TRBV7-2 and TRBJ2-1; TRBD2 might be the D (5 bases). The V gene's germline CDR1 is SGHTA and CDR2 FQGNSA. The V gene lost 6 bases and the J gene lost 12 bases, with 18 bases spanning the gap. The CDR3 length is 13 residues. As DNA, the CDR3 is TGTGCCAGCAGGCCGGGGTCGGTAGGGTGGCAGTTCTTC. This codes for CASRPGSVGWQFF.

This chain links TRBV7-2 with TRBJ1-1; possible D gene TRBD1, 5 bases. V gave up 5 bases and J gave up 4 bases, with 11 bases separating them. The CDR3 is made up of 13 amino acids. Germline CDR1 is SGHTA and CDR2 is FQGNSA. The DNA of the CDR3 is TGTGCCAGCAGCCCAGGGTACCCCACTGAAGCTTTCTTT. Translating it yields CASSPGYPTEAFF. Combining the CDR3 with reference TRBV7-2 and TRBJ1-1 gives the whole variable domain GAGVSQSPSNKVTEKGKDVELRCDPISGHTALYWYRQSLGQGLEFLIYFQGNSAPDKSGLPSDRFSAERTGGSVSTLTIQRTQQEDSAVYLCASSPGYPTEAFFGQGTRLTVV.

This clonotype has more than one count but fewer than ten. The J gene is TRBJ1-2, the V gene TRBV6-2 or TRBV6-3; D is ambiguous. V was clipped by 6 bases and J by 8 bases, with 10 bases between them. Per germline, CDR1 MNHEY and CDR2 SVGEGT. The CDR3 is 11 residues long. The CDR3 nucleotides are TGTGCCAGCAGAGCGGCGGGAGGCTACACCTTC. Its translation is CASRAAGGYTF.

This clonotype was counted only a few times. This chain joins TRBV29-1 and TRBJ1-4; no clear D gene. Trimming cost V 7 bases and J 7 bases, with 22 bases left between them. CDR3 length: 15 residues. Germline CDR1 is SQVTM and CDR2 is ANQGSEA. CDR3 loop: CSAKGEQAFGEKLFF. CDR3 sequence (DNA): TGCAGCGCCAAGGGTGAGCAGGCTTTTGGTGAAAAACTGTTTTTT.

This clonotype was counted only a few times. This rearrangement joins TRBV7-2 to TRBJ2-1, with 10 bases matching TRBD2. The CDR3 spans 15 residues. The V segment lost 5 bases and the J segment 9 bases; nucleotides outside the gene matches: 10. Germline V lookup: CDR1 SGHTA, CDR2 FQGNSA. In DNA form, the CDR3 reads TGTGCCAGCAGCCCTGGGCTAGCGGGGGTTTCTGAGCAGTTCTTC. Its translation: CASSPGLAGVSEQFF.

The chain recombines TRBV4-1 with TRBJ2-3; D assignment may be TRBD1 or TRBD2 (5 bases each). This CDR3 region has 15 residues. Germline V gene sequence: CDR1 MGHRA, CDR2 YSYEKL. Between the trimmed V and J ends, which lost 4 bases and 1 base, there was a span of 12 bases. The CDR3 nucleotides read TGCGCCAGCAGCCCACGAGGGGATCGCACAGATACGCAGTATTTT. It translates to CASSPRGDRTDTQYF.

A few counts support this clonotype. The chain couples TRBV5-5 to TRBJ2-3; 9 positions agree with TRBD1. Germline values: CDR1 SGHKS, CDR2 YYEKEE (reference sequence). There are 16 residues in the CDR3. With V trimmed by 0 bases and J by 4 bases, 6 bases remained unmatched. The CDR3, as DNA: TGTGCCAGCAGCTTGGCCTGGGACAGGGAGGCAGATACGCAGTATTTT. Translated: CASSLAWDREADTQYF.

This clonotype was recorded a few times. The V and J genes are TRBV7-9 and TRBJ2-3; D possibly uses TRBD1 or TRBD2 (5 bases each). Trimming removed 3 bases at V and 0 bases at J, with 10 bases between. The germline CDR1 and CDR2 sequences are SEHNR and FQNEAQ (reference sequence). CDR3 size: 15 residues. The CDR3 coding sequence is TGTGCCAGCAGCTTCCGGGACCCGAGCACAGATACGCAGTATTTT. Its translation: CASSFRDPSTDTQYF. The full variable domain, in which reference TRBV7-9 and TRBJ2-3 provide the parts outside the CDR3, is DTGVSQNPRHKITKRGQNVTFRCDPISEHNRLYWYRQTLGQGPEFLTYFQNEAQLEKSRLLSDRFSAERPKGSFSTLEIQRTEQGDSAMYLCASSFRDPSTDTQYFGPGTRLTVL.

The chain combines TRBV6-2 or TRBV6-3 with TRBJ2-3; TRBD1 matches 9 bases. Germline assignment: CDR1 MNHEY and CDR2 SVGEGT. The CDR3 runs to 19 residues. Losses at the gene ends were 2 bases for V and 7 bases for J; bases not matched to a gene: 19. As DNA, the CDR3 is TGTGCCAGCAGTTACGGACCGTCGGACAGGGGCACATCAGGGAATACGCAGTATTTT. Protein product: CASSYGPSDRGTSGNTQYF.

The table lists this clonotype with a few counts. The gene calls are TRBV4-1 and TRBJ2-3, with a weak D call TRBD2 (5 bases). The V gene lost 5 bases and the J gene lost 1 base, with 16 bases spanning the gap. The CDR3 has 16 amino acids. Looked up from germline, CDR1 is MGHRA and CDR2 is YSYEKL. CDR3 loop: CASSSSRVGGTDTQYF. As DNA, the CDR3 is TGCGCCAGCAGCTCCTCGCGAGTCGGGGGCACAGATACGCAGTATTTT.

This clonotype was seen a few times. The CDR3 sequence: CASSLTSGRQAPKETQYF. In DNA form, the CDR3 reads TGTGCCAGCAGCCTCACTAGCGGGCGGCAGGCGCCGAAAGAGACCCAGTACTTC. The rearrangement joins TRBV28 to TRBJ2-5; TRBD2 agrees at 9 bases. The CDR3 sequence is 18 residues long. Germline assignment: CDR1 MDHEN and CDR2 SYDVKM. Trimming at V came to 6 bases and at J to 3 bases, leaving 17 bases not matched to a gene.

This clonotype came up many times. The chain links TRBV7-8 to TRBJ1-6; D is unclear. Deletions cut 5 bases from V and 0 bases from J, with 17 bases between. Germline V lookup: CDR1 SGHVS, CDR2 FQNEAQ. CDR3 length: 18 amino acids. The CDR3 coding sequence is TGTGCCAGCAGCAATCCCATTACCGAGAGCTCCTATAATTCACCCCTCCACTTT. It codes for CASSNPITESSYNSPLHF. Complete variable domain (other parts from reference TRBV7-8 and TRBJ1-6): GAGVSQSPRYKVAKRGQDVALRCDPISGHVSLFWYQQALGQGPEFLTYFQNEAQLDKSGLPSDRFFAERPEGSVSTLKIQRTQQEDSAVYLCASSNPITESSYNSPLHFGNGTRLTVT.

The CDR3 loop reads CASSYSIRGTDTQYF. Written as DNA, the CDR3 is TGTGCCAGCAGTTACTCGATTCGGGGGACAGATACGCAGTATTTT. The V call is TRBV6-5, the J call TRBJ2-3, with D possibly matching TRBD2 (6 bases). Trimming removed 0 bases from V and 3 bases from J, with 10 bases in between. CDR1 is MNHEY and CDR2 is SVGAGI in the germline V gene. The CDR3 has 15 residues.